This record looks at one TCR beta chain sequence and its context. This clonotype came up a few times. No cognate antigen has been identified for it. Base quality data are lacking; no much larger clone is found one base away. Library creation used RACE. Reads for this sample came from a NextSeq 500. During library preparation, unique molecular identifiers were attached to individual cDNA molecules so that TCRs could be counted in a quantitative, reproducible way. Both TCR alpha and TCR beta chains were sequenced from each blood RNA sample. As for the original processing: Samples had a median of roughly 100,000 TCRs, with a range from roughly 20,000 to 700,000. V, J and CDR3 annotation of the TCR reads was performed with the Decombinator software suite. For the PS versus PT1 abundance plots, all samples were subsampled to the same number of TCRs (28,000). Expanded TCRs were defined as absent before sensitization and observed at least eight times at the 2-week time point. TCRdb reprocessed the public reads (quality trimming at Q25 with fastp, clone calling with MiXCR) and kept in-frame beta chains. Rows with a matching CDR3 protein are joined into one entry that keeps the most common DNA and genes. TCRdb, not the authors, supplied the V and J calls. In this sample the table shows under 85,000 distinct CDR3 sequences, 10% of which occur a single time. Jointly, the top ten make up about 1.4% of the sample.

The time point tag for this specimen amounts to: patch test 1, 2 weeks after DPC sensitization. Read against the paper, the sample's treatment or condition label means: therapeutic diphenylcyclopropenone sensitization with weekly scalp DPC. Blood at each patch-test visit was drawn before the patch test was applied. Eligible patients were aged 18 to 70, diagnosed with alopecia, deemed suitable for DPC therapy, and excluded if pregnant. Total RNA was extracted from unfractionated whole blood that had been collected in Tempus Blood RNA tubes. The V and J ends are trimmed by 5 bases and 3 bases, leaving 15 bases between them. Spanning cysteine to phenylalanine, the CDR3 consists of 15 amino acids. The retained sequence is limited to the CDR3, 45 bases, with the frame set at the first base. CDR1 and CDR2, looked up from the germline V gene (reference sequence), are MNHEY and SMNVEV. This entry is derived from a study of human T cells and chemical hapten exposure (dated by TCRdb to the early 2020s). Study-level background: For sensitization, 2% DPC in acetone was applied to an approximately 2 cm by approximately 2 cm area of upper inner arm skin. Some 29 alopecia patients gave blood for TCR sequencing at one to four time points (pre-sensitization, 2, 6 and 24 weeks). Libraries were combined into a pool for sequencing, and differences in TCR yield between samples came mainly from small differences in library volumes within the pool. This study followed changes in the peripheral blood TCR repertoire in vivo during primary and secondary sensitization of alopecia patients to the hapten diphenylcyclopropenone (DPC). Throughout the study period of around 25 weeks, patients also received therapeutic DPC doses to the scalp every week. Patch testing was done on the upper back using Finn chambers containing 0.01% DPC, and results were scored after 6 days according to International Contact Dermatitis Research Group standards. The mostly female patient cohort included alopecia areata with under or over 50% scalp involvement, alopecia totalis and alopecia universalis. Blood samples were taken from patients before sensitization (week 0) and at 2, 6 and about 24 weeks after DPC sensitization. The investigation overall reported the following: Compared with pre-sensitization or healthy control sets, expanded TCRs formed significantly more large CDR3 similarity clusters, which is consistent with antigen-driven responses. Alopecia, a presumed autoimmune disease, was present in all patients, so the immune response of the patients might differ from that of healthy individuals. Repeated subsampling changed both the strength of the expansion versus patch-test correlation and the threshold at which that correlation became significant. Patch test score was positively correlated with the number of PT1 expanded TCRs, with significance at thresholds 8, 16 and 32 but not at 4. DPC sensitization did not change the number of TCRs with a frequency above 1 in 1000, and there was no evidence of changes in global repertoire structure.

The clonotype comes from a woman aged 50 to 60 with alopecia areata. Some clones in this sample may be carry-over from other donors' samples. The rearrangement joined TRBV27 to TRBJ2-3, with TRBD2 as a weak D call on 5 bases. Material: whole blood, obtained in connection with sensitization to the hapten diphenylcyclopropenone (DPC). The CDR3 region has the sequence CASSPTRGLTDTQYF. In nucleotide form, the sequence is TGTGCCAGCAGTCCCACCCGGGGTTTGACAGATACGCAGTATTTT.